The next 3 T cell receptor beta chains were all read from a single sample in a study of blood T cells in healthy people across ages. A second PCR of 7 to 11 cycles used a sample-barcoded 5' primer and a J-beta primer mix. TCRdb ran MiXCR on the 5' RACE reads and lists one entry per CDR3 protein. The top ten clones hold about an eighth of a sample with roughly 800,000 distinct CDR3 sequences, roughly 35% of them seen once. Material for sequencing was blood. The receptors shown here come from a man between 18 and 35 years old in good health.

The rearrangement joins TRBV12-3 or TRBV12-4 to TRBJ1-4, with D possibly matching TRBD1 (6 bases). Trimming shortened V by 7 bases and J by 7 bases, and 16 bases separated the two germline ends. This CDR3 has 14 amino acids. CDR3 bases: TGTGCCAGCATCCGGAGGGGGAGTGGTGAAAAACTGTTTTTT. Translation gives CASIRRGSGEKLFF.

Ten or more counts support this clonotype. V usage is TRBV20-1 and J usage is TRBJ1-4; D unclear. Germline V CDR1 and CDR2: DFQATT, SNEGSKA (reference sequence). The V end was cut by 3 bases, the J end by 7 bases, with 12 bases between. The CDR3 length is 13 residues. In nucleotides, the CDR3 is TGCAGTGCTAGGGACCGTCCGGCTGAAAAACTGTTTTTT. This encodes CSARDRPAEKLFF.

CDR3 amino acids: CASSQEGAGGEGTNEKLFF. As DNA, the CDR3 is TGCGCCAGCAGCCAAGAGGGAGCAGGGGGGGAGGGCACTAATGAAAAACTGTTTTTT. The J gene is TRBJ1-4, the V gene TRBV4-1; TRBD1 agrees at 7 bases. V shed 0 bases, J shed 2 bases, and the junction held 12 bases outside the gene matches. Germline V lookup: CDR1 MGHRA, CDR2 YSYEKL. The CDR3 contains 19 residues.